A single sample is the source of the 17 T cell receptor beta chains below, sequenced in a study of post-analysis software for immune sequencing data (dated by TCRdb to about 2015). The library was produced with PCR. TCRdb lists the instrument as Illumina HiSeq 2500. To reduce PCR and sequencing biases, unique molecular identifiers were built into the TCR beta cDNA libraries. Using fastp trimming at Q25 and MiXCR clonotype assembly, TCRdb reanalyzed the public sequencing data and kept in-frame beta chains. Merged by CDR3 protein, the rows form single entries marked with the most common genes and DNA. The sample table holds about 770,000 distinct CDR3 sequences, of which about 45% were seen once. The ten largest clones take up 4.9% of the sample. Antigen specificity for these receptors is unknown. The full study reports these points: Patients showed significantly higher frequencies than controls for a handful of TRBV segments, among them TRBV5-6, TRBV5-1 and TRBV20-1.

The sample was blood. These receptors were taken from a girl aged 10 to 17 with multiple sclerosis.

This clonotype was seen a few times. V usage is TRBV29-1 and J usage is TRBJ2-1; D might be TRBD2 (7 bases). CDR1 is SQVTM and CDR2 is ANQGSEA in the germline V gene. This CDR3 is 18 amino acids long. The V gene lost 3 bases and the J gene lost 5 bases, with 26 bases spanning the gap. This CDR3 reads CSVEGGRQAGIFDNEQFF. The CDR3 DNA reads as TGCAGCGTTGAGGGGGGGAGACAGGCCGGGATTTTCGACAATGAGCAGTTCTTC.

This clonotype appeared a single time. CDR3 sequence reads: CASSWPTGAGTSYEQYF. The DNA of the CDR3 is TGTGCCAGCAGCTGGCCGACAGGGGCCGGGACTAGCTACGAGCAGTACTTC. The genes are TRBV5-5 and TRBJ2-5; TRBD1 or TRBD2 may be the D gene (8 bases each). The J call may not be correct, given that the DNA end is closer to TRBJ2-7. The germline CDR1 and CDR2 sequences are SGHKS and YYEKEE (reference sequence). This CDR3 has 17 amino acids.

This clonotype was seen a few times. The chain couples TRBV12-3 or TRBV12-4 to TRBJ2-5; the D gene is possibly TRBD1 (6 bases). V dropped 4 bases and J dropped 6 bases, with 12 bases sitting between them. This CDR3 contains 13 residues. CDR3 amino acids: CASSSNTGKTQYF. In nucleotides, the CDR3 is TGTGCCAGCAGTTCAAATACAGGGAAGACCCAGTACTTC.

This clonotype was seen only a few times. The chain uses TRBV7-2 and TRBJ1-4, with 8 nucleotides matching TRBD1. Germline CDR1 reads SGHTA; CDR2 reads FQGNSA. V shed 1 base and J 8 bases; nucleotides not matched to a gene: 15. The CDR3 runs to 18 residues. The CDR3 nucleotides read TGTGCCAGCAGCTTAGTAGCGAGCGGGACAGGAGTGGGAGAAAAACTGTTTTTT. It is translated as CASSLVASGTGVGEKLFF.

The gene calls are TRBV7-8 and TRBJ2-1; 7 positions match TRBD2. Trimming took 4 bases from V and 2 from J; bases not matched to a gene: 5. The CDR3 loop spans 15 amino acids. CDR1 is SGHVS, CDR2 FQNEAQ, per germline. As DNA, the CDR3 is TGTGCCAGCAGCTCGAGGGCGGGAGCCTACAATGAGCAGTTCTTC. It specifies CASSSRAGAYNEQFF.

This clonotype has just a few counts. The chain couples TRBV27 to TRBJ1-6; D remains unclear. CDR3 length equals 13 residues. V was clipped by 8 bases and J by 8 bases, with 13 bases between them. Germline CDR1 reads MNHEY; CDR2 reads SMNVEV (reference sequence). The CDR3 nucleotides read TGTGCCAGCGGTCGGCAGGCGGATTCACCCCTCCACTTT. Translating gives CASGRQADSPLHF.

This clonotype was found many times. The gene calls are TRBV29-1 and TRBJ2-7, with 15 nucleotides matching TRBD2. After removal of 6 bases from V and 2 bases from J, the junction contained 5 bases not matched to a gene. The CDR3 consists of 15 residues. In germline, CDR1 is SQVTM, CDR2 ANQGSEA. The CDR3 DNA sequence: TGCAGCGTGGAGGGGACTAGCGGGAGGACCTACGAGCAGTACTTC. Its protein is CSVEGTSGRTYEQYF.

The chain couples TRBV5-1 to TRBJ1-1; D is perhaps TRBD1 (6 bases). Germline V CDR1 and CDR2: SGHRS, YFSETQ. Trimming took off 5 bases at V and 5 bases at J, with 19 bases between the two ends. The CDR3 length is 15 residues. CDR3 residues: CASSTGRISDTEAFF. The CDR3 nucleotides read TGCGCCAGCAGTACAGGGAGGATCTCCGATACTGAAGCTTTCTTT.

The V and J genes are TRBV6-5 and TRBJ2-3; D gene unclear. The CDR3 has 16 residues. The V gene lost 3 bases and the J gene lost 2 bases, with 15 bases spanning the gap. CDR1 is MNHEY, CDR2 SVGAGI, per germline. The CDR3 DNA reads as TGTGCCAGCAGTTATTCCACTGGCGGACCCACAGATACGCAGTATTTT. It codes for CASSYSTGGPTDTQYF.

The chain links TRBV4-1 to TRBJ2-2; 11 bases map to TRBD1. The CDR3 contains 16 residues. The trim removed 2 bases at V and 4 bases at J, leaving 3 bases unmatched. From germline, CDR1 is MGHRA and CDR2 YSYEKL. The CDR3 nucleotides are TGCGCCAGCAGCCAAATGGGGACAGGGGGCACCGGGGAGCTGTTTTTT. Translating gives CASSQMGTGGTGELFF.

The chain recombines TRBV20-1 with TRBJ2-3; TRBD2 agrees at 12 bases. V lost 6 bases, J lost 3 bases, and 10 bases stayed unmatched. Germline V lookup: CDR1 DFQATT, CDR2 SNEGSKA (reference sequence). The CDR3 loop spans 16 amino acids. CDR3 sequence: CSARPLAGGETDTQYF. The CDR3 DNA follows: TGCAGTGCCCGACCACTAGCGGGAGGTGAAACAGATACGCAGTATTTT.

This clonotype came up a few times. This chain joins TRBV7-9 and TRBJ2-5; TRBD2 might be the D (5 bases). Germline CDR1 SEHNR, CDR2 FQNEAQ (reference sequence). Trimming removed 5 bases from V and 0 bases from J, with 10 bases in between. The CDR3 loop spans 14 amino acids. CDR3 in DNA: TGTGCCAGCAGCCCTATAGCGAACCAAGAGACCCAGTACTTC. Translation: CASSPIANQETQYF. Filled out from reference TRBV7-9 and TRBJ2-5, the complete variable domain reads DTGVSQNPRHKITKRGQNVTFRCDPISEHNRLYWYRQTLGQGPEFLTYFQNEAQLEKSRLLSDRFSAERPKGSFSTLEIQRTEQGDSAMYLCASSPIANQETQYFGPGTRLLVL.

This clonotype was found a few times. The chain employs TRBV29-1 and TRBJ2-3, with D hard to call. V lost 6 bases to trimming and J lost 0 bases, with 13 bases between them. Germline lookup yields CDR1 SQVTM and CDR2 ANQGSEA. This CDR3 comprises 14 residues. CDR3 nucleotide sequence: TGCAGCGTCTCAGGTTGGGCTAGCACAGATACGCAGTATTTT. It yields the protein CSVSGWASTDTQYF.

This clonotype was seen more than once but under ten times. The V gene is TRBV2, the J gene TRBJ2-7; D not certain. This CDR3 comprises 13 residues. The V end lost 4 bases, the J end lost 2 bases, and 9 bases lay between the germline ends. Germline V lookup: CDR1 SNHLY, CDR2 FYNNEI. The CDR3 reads CASSAAVPYEQYF. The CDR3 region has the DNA TGTGCCAGCAGTGCGGCAGTGCCCTACGAGCAGTACTTC.

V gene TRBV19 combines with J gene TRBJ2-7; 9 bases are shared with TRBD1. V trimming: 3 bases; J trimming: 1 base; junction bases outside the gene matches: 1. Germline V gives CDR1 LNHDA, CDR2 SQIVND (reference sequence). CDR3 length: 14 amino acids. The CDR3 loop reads CASSIDRGSYEQYF. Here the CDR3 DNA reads TGTGCCAGTAGTATCGACAGGGGGTCCTACGAGCAGTACTTC.

CDR3 DNA sequence: TGTGCCAGCACCCGGTGGGGTAGCGGGGGCAATGAGCAGTTCTTC. It translates to CASTRWGSGGNEQFF. The chain joins TRBV12-3 or TRBV12-4 to TRBJ2-1; 9 bases align to TRBD2. The CDR3 is 15 amino acids. The V and J ends lost 7 bases and 6 bases, in that order; junction bases with no gene match: 10.

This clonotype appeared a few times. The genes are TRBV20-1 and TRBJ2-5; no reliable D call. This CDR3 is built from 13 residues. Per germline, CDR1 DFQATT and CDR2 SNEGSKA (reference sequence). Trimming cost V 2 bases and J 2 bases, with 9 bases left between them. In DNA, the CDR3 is TGCAGTGCTAGACGTCCAGAACAAGAGACCCAGTACTTC. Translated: CSARRPEQETQYF.